This TCR beta chain was recovered during a study of OX40 agonist ivuxolimab in advanced cancers. The germline V gene has CDR1 ENHRY and CDR2 SYGVKD. Trimming left V 6 bases short and J 2 bases short, with 11 bases between. The CDR3 spans 13 residues. Produced via immunoSEQ multiplex PCR; TCRdb's table is partial and in-frame only. The data contain 20,000 to 30,000 clones, about 85% of them singletons. In this sample, this clone turned up a few times. The sample was CD4+ or CD8+ T cells sorted from blood, taken in a trial of the OX40 agonist ivuxolimab. The rearrangement links TRBV10-3 to TRBJ2-7; TRBD1 is a possible D gene (5 bases). The receptor was derived from an adult with an advanced solid tumor such as melanoma, head and neck, liver or kidney cancer. This CDR3 is CAISADTTYEQYF. CDR3 DNA: TGTGCCATCAGCGCGGACACCACCTACGAGCAGTACTTC.